By sample share, the clone carrying this TCR beta chain is large (0.1 to 1%). The antigen remains undetermined. The J segment lost 8 bases and the V segment lost 5 bases, leaving 3 bases of the junction unmatched. The CDR3 is 12 residues long. Germline loops: CDR1 SEHNR, CDR2 FQNEAQ (reference sequence). These data originate in a study of liver allograft versus peripheral blood T cells. Overall study: Within transplanted livers, the T cell receptor repertoires were examined and compared against the repertoires present in the peripheral blood of liver transplant recipients.

Study-wide results and caveats: Reported data describe T cell receptor repertoires within liver allografts as differing from those in peripheral blood.

From the reads, TCRdb called clonotypes with MiXCR, one entry per CDR3 protein. The top ten clones hold about 17% of a sample with fewer than 1,500 distinct CDR3 sequences, roughly 14% of them seen once. The clonotype was recovered from a human patient who had a liver transplant. A subset of T cells may come from the graft donor. This chain joins TRBV7-9 and TRBJ1-5; 7 positions match TRBD1. The chain's CDR3 is CASSPGTEPQHF. CDR3 sequence (DNA): TGTGCCAGCAGCCCAGGGACAGAGCCCCAGCATTTT.